The 21 T cell receptor beta chains presented below share a single source sample, sequenced in a study of technical replicates of blood from a few donors. The assay was immunoSEQ multiplex PCR, and TCRdb's table has in-frame clones only and misses some. The sample consists of around 100,000 clones, about 96% of them appearing once. Sequencing input: T cells isolated from PBMCs. The receptors originated from a human donor in good health.

The rearrangement uses TRBV7-6 and TRBJ1-4, with no clear D. The CDR3 consists of 13 residues. Germline-derived CDR1 and CDR2 are SGHVS and FNYEAQ. V was clipped by 3 bases and J by 8 bases, with 10 bases between them. CDR3 nucleotides: TGTGCCAGCAGCTTGACTAAGGGCGAAAAACTGTTTTTT. Translated: CASSLTKGEKLFF.

As concerns this clone: This CDR3 is also generated by other DNA sequences in the sample. This chain uses TRBV5-6 with TRBJ1-2; 8 nucleotides align to TRBD1. This CDR3 spans 13 amino acids. The trim removed 4 bases at V and 5 bases at J, leaving 4 bases unmatched. Germline CDR1 and CDR2: SGHDT and YYEEEE. The CDR3 bases are TGTGCCAGCAGCCCACGGACAGGGTATGGCTACACCTTC. This gives the protein CASSPRTGYGYTF.

This clone was found once. The CDR3 here is CASSLRDFCNEQFF. CDR3 DNA: TGTGCCAGCAGTCTCAGGGACTTCTGCAATGAGCAGTTCTTC. The V and J genes are TRBV27 and TRBJ2-1; maybe TRBD2 (6 bases). The CDR3 consists of 14 residues. CDR1 and CDR2 (germline): MNHEY, SMNVEV (reference sequence). V lost 5 bases, J lost 6 bases, and 14 bases lay in between.

This clone was recorded only once. The V gene is TRBV12-5, the J gene TRBJ1-1; 8 bases line up with TRBD1. With V trimmed by 4 bases and J by 2 bases, 6 bases remained unmatched. The CDR3 spans 15 residues. Germline V CDR1 and CDR2: LGHNT, FRNRAP. The CDR3, as DNA: TGTGCTAGTGGTTCAAGGACAGGGTCAAACACTGAAGCTTTCTTT. Translated, it gives CASGSRTGSNTEAFF. The variable domain in full, with the rest retrieved from reference TRBV12-5 and TRBJ1-1, is DARVTQTPRHKVTEMGQEVTMRCQPILGHNTVFWYRQTMMQGLELLAYFRNRAPLDDSGMPKDRFSAEMPDATLATLKIQPSEPRDSAVYFCASGSRTGSNTEAFFGQGTRLTVV.

V usage is TRBV19 and J usage is TRBJ2-7; the match to TRBD1 covers 12 bases. The V gene end was trimmed by 5 bases and the J gene end by 6 bases; junction bases not matched to a gene: 2. Germline CDR1 reads LNHDA; CDR2 reads SQIVND (reference sequence). The CDR3 totals 13 residues. CDR3 sequence reads: CASSGDRGREQYF. CDR3 nucleotide sequence: TGTGCCAGTAGTGGGGACAGGGGGCGCGAGCAGTACTTC.

V usage is TRBV9 and J usage is TRBJ1-2, with D perhaps matching TRBD1 (5 bases). V shed 0 bases and J shed 7 bases, with 16 bases lying between them. The CDR3 is made up of 15 amino acids. Germline V gene lookup returns CDR1 SGDLS and CDR2 YYNGEE. CDR3 nucleotide sequence: TGTGCCAGCAGCGTAGATCCAGACAGTTCTCGTGGCTACACCTTC. This translates into CASSVDPDSSRGYTF.

The chain couples TRBV7-3 to TRBJ2-7; TRBD2 matches at 10 bases. V was clipped by 5 bases and J by 4 bases; unmatched bases: 5. The CDR3 sequence is 14 residues long. The V gene's germline CDR1 is SGHTA and CDR2 FQGTGA. CDR3 bases: TGTGCCAGCAGCCCCTCTAGCGGGAGTTACGAGCAGTACTTC. Translating gives CASSPSSGSYEQYF.

The chain has TRBV7-8 and TRBJ2-3; D might be TRBD2 (5 bases). V was clipped by 4 bases and J by 4 bases, with 18 bases between them. CDR3 length: 16 amino acids. The germline V gene has CDR1 SGHVS and CDR2 FQNEAQ. CDR3 protein: CASSSRTLSGSDTQYF. The CDR3 DNA sequence: TGTGCCAGCAGCTCCCGGACTCTTAGTGGCTCAGATACGCAGTATTTT.

The chain links TRBV19 to TRBJ2-5; D possibly corresponds to TRBD2 (6 bases). The CDR3 is 13 residues long. The V gene lost 5 bases and the J gene lost 7 bases, with 14 bases spanning the gap. Germline CDR1 reads LNHDA; CDR2 reads SQIVND (reference sequence). The CDR3 loop reads CASSQEGYGTQYF. Written as DNA, the CDR3 is TGTGCCAGTAGTCAGGAGGGTTACGGGACCCAGTACTTC.

V gene TRBV9 combines with J gene TRBJ1-1, with a possible D match to TRBD1 (5 bases). Trimming took off 0 bases at V and 3 bases at J, with 15 bases between the two ends. This CDR3 has 16 residues. Germline CDR1 and CDR2: SGDLS and YYNGEE. This CDR3 is CASSVAGLSGDTEAFF. CDR3 nucleotide sequence: TGTGCCAGCAGCGTAGCTGGGTTATCGGGGGACACTGAAGCTTTCTTT.

V gene TRBV30 combines with J gene TRBJ1-1; D unclear. CDR1 is GTSNPN, CDR2 SVGIG, per germline (reference sequence). This CDR3 comprises 15 residues. The V end lost 4 bases, the J end lost 3 bases, and 18 bases lay between the germline ends. This CDR3 is CAWNLPTLRDTEAFF. The CDR3 bases are TGTGCCTGGAACCTCCCGACCCTTCGGGACACTGAAGCTTTCTTT. Together with reference TRBV30 and TRBJ1-1, the CDR3 gives the full variable domain: SQTIHQWPATLVQPVGSPLSLECTVEGTSNPNLYWYRQAAGRGLQLLFYSVGIGQISSEVPQNLSASRPQDRQFILSSKKLLLSDSGFYLCAWNLPTLRDTEAFFGQGTRLTVV.

V and J are TRBV19 and TRBJ2-3, with 9 bases identical to TRBD2. J was trimmed by 2 bases and V by 3 bases; bases with no gene match: 3. The CDR3 extends over 15 amino acids. CDR1 LNHDA and CDR2 SQIVND come from the germline V gene (reference sequence). This chain's CDR3 is CASSIPSGTTDTQYF. CDR3 nucleotides: TGTGCCAGTAGTATTCCTAGCGGGACCACAGATACGCAGTATTTT. Supplemented by reference TRBV19 and TRBJ2-3, the full variable domain reads DGGITQSPKYLFRKEGQNVTLSCEQNLNHDAMYWYRQDPGQGLRLIYYSQIVNDFQKGDIAEGYSVSREKKESFPLTVTSAQKNPTAFYLCASSIPSGTTDTQYFGPGTRLTVL.

This chain uses TRBV20-1 with TRBJ2-5; tentatively, D is TRBD2 (6 bases). This CDR3 is 11 amino acids long. With 7 bases removed from V and 5 bases from J, the gap between germline ends came to 11 bases. The germline V gene has CDR1 DFQATT and CDR2 SNEGSKA (reference sequence). CDR3 coding DNA: TGCAGTGGGGAGGCATCGGAGACCCAGTACTTC. Protein: CSGEASETQYF.

V gene TRBV11-2 combines with J gene TRBJ2-5, with D uncertain. The V end was cut by 4 bases, the J end by 3 bases, with 3 bases between. In germline, CDR1 is SGHAT, CDR2 FQNNGV. CDR3 length: 11 residues. CDR3 loop: CASSSKETQYF. In nucleotides, the CDR3 is TGTGCCAGCAGCTCCAAAGAGACCCAGTACTTC.

The J gene is TRBJ2-1, the V gene TRBV6-5; 9 nucleotides agree with TRBD2. The CDR3 consists of 15 residues. The germline gives CDR1 MNHEY, CDR2 SVGAGI. Trimming cost V 5 bases and J 2 bases; bases outside gene matches: 4. CDR3 region: CASSLSSGAYNEQFF. Written as DNA, the CDR3 is TGTGCCAGCAGTCTATCTAGCGGGGCCTACAATGAGCAGTTCTTC.

The gene calls are TRBV29-1 and TRBJ1-4, with a tentative D call TRBD1 (5 bases). The length of the CDR3 is 12 residues. Between the trimmed V and J ends, which lost 4 bases and 6 bases, there was a span of 9 bases. Germline V gene lookup returns CDR1 SQVTM and CDR2 ANQGSEA. Written as DNA, the CDR3 is TGCAGCGTTGGGGGCCAGGATGAAAAACTGTTTTTT. Protein sequence: CSVGGQDEKLFF.

The genes are TRBV6-1 and TRBJ2-7; D gene ambiguous. Per the germline V gene, CDR1 is MNHNS and CDR2 is SASEGT. The V end lost 3 bases, the J end lost 6 bases, and 12 bases lay between the germline ends. This CDR3 has 13 amino acids. In nucleotides, the CDR3 is TGTGCCAGCAGTGAGGTCGGGTACGGCGAGCAGTACTTC. It codes for CASSEVGYGEQYF.

CDR3 in DNA: TGTGCCAGCAGTTCAACCGGGACAGCCACTGAAGCTTTCTTT. It yields the protein CASSSTGTATEAFF. The rearrangement joins TRBV6-5 to TRBJ1-1, with TRBD1 matching 7 bases. V shed 4 bases, J shed 4 bases, and the junction held 6 bases outside the gene matches. Germline CDR1 MNHEY, CDR2 SVGAGI. This CDR3 comprises 14 residues.

Remarks on this clone: The same CDR3 arises from other DNA sequences in this sample as well. The chain is built from TRBV19 and TRBJ1-4; D is possibly TRBD1 (6 bases). This CDR3 comprises 14 residues. The germline V gene has CDR1 LNHDA and CDR2 SQIVND (reference sequence). Between the trimmed V and J ends, which lost 2 bases and 2 bases, there was a span of 6 bases. The CDR3 DNA sequence: TGTGCCAGTAGTATACAGGGGACTAATGAAAAACTGTTTTTT. Its protein product is CASSIQGTNEKLFF.

The J gene is TRBJ1-5, the V gene TRBV5-6; TRBD1 might be the D (5 bases). Per the germline V gene, CDR1 is SGHDT and CDR2 is YYEEEE. The CDR3 is 14 amino acids. Trimming took off 2 bases at V and 6 bases at J, with 12 bases between the two ends. CDR3 bases: TGTGCCAGCAGCTTAGGAGGGCAGGGTCAGCCCCAGCATTTT. It specifies CASSLGGQGQPQHF.

V usage is TRBV23-1 and J usage is TRBJ2-1; 9 positions agree with TRBD2. TRBV23-1 is identified as an open reading frame with a role that is uncertain. CDR3 length: 16 amino acids. V was clipped by 11 bases and J by 6 bases; unmatched bases: 17. The CDR3 nucleotides are TGCGCCCGAAGTGGAGGGGGGTTAGCGGGAGCCAATGAGCAGTTCTTC. Translating gives CARSGGGLAGANEQFF.